A single sample is the source of the 14 T cell receptor beta chains below, sequenced in a study of Graves' ophthalmopathy and Graves' hyperthyroidism. RNA transcripts provided the template for amplifying TCR beta CDR3 regions. HTBI-primed RT-PCR formed the first round, and a multiplex PCR formed the second. Via MiXCR, TCRdb re-called the multiplex PCR reads, giving one row per CDR3 protein. The profile shows roughly 420,000 distinct CDR3 sequences, around 21% of them singletons. The sample comprised peripheral blood. The receptors were gathered from a woman between 18 and 29 years old with stable Graves' hyperthyroidism.

There are many counts of this clonotype. V and J are TRBV7-2 and TRBJ2-7; D call uncertain. The ends were cut back, 2 bases at V and 2 bases at J, with 10 bases in the middle. The CDR3 totals 14 residues. CDR1 and CDR2 (germline): SGHTA, FQGNSA. The CDR3 DNA is TGTGCCAGCAGCTTACCTAGTCGTCCCTACGAGCAGTACTTC. Translation gives CASSLPSRPYEQYF.

About this clonotype: Relative to the germline gene, one junction end is altered; a read error may explain this. V is TRBV29-1 and J is TRBJ2-7; 7 positions agree with TRBD2. The CDR3 loop spans 13 amino acids. Germline V lookup: CDR1 SQVTM, CDR2 ANQGSEA. CDR3 DNA: TGCAGCGTTGTGGCAGCGGGAACCTACGATCAGTACTTC. Protein: CSVVAAGTYDQYF.

This clonotype has at least ten counts. This chain connects TRBV12-5 to TRBJ2-5; D is ambiguous. Per germline, CDR1 LGHNT and CDR2 FRNRAP. The CDR3 length is 13 residues. Trimming left V 0 bases short and J 4 bases short, with 6 bases between. The CDR3 is CASGLVPGETQYF. The CDR3 bases are TGTGCTAGTGGTTTGGTACCAGGAGAGACCCAGTACTTC.

This clonotype showed up many times. An end of the junction does not agree with germline; a read error may underlie this. The chain couples TRBV29-1 to TRBJ1-1, with 8 bases identical to TRBD1. The germline V gene encodes CDR1 SQVTM and CDR2 ANQGSEA. CDR3 length equals 15 residues. CDR3 loop: CSVYRTGMGDTETFF. DNA of the CDR3: TGCAGCGTTTATCGGACAGGGATGGGAGACACTGAAACTTTCTTT.

The sample holds many counts of this clonotype. The gene calls are TRBV12-3 or TRBV12-4 and TRBJ2-7, with 8 bases aligning to TRBD1. There are 14 residues in the CDR3. J lost 3 bases, V lost 5 bases, and 6 bases had no gene match. The CDR3 loop reads CASSPGTGHYEQYF. CDR3 nucleotides: TGTGCCAGCAGTCCTGGGACAGGACACTACGAGCAGTACTTC.

This chain joins TRBV18 and TRBJ2-5; TRBD1 aligns across 8 bases. Germline CDR1 reads KGHSH; CDR2 reads LQKENI. V lost 6 bases and J lost 3; bases outside the gene matches: 9. This CDR3 is 15 amino acids long. CDR3 in amino acids: CASSPFGTGEETQYF. The CDR3 bases are TGTGCCAGCTCCCCTTTCGGGACAGGAGAAGAGACCCAGTACTTC.

This clonotype has more than one count but fewer than ten. The chain recombines TRBV6-1 with TRBJ1-1, with no clear D. V shed 7 bases and J shed 1 base, with 10 bases lying between them. The CDR3 runs to 13 residues. The germline gives CDR1 MNHNS, CDR2 SASEGT. This chain's CDR3 is CASIWAQNTEAFF. The DNA of the CDR3 is TGTGCCAGCATATGGGCCCAGAACACTGAAGCTTTCTTT.

The V call is TRBV30, the J call TRBJ2-6, with no clear D. Germline V gene lookup returns CDR1 GTSNPN and CDR2 SVGIG (reference sequence). CDR3 size: 15 residues. V was shortened by 2 bases and J by 0 bases, with 8 bases between the two germline ends. The chain's CDR3 is CAWSIGISGANVLTF. DNA of the CDR3: TGTGCCTGGAGTATAGGCATCTCTGGGGCCAACGTCCTGACTTTC.

In its sample, this clonotype was seen many times. The rearrangement joins TRBV30 to TRBJ2-7, with 10 bases that match TRBD1. The CDR3 runs 14 residues. J was trimmed by 6 bases and V by 2 bases; bases with no gene match: 7. Per germline, CDR1 GTSNPN and CDR2 SVGIG (reference sequence). Here the CDR3 DNA reads TGTGCCTGGAGTCAGGGGACAGGGGTAGGCGAGCAGTACTTC. Translated, it gives CAWSQGTGVGEQYF.

Points on this clonotype: This could be a read error, since a much larger clone is one nucleotide away. The chain carries TRBV5-1 and TRBJ2-7; 7 positions match TRBD1. This CDR3 comprises 14 residues. Germline loops: CDR1 SGHRS, CDR2 YFSETQ. With 3 bases clipped from V and 1 base from J, the junction kept 4 bases outside the gene matches. In DNA, the CDR3 is TGCGCCAGCAGCTGGAGGACAGGATCCTACGAGCAGTACTTC. It is translated as CASSWRTGSYEQYF.

The chain has TRBV4-3 and TRBJ2-7; unclear D gene. The CDR3 has 16 amino acids. Germline values: CDR1 LGHNA, CDR2 YSLEER. Trimming removed 0 bases at V and 6 bases at J, with 18 bases between. For the CDR3, the DNA is TGCGCCAGCAGCCAAGATACCTATTTCGGAGCCTGCGAGCAGTACTTC. It is translated as CASSQDTYFGACEQYF.

The rearrangement joins TRBV6-4 to TRBJ2-5, with 7 bases matching TRBD1. This CDR3 has 14 residues. Unmatched junction bases numbered 6, after V lost 3 bases and J lost 5 bases. The germline V gene has CDR1 MRHNA and CDR2 SNTAGT. CDR3 in amino acids: CASSEDRVWETQYF. As DNA, the CDR3 is TGTGCCAGCAGTGAAGACAGGGTCTGGGAGACCCAGTACTTC.

The chain recombines TRBV6-5 with TRBJ1-2; TRBD1 might be the D (5 bases). This CDR3 has 16 amino acids. Trimming removed 1 base at V and 2 bases at J, with 14 bases between. Germline V lookup: CDR1 MNHEY, CDR2 SVGAGI. The CDR3 sequence is CASSYFLRGTNYGYTF. As DNA, the CDR3 is TGTGCCAGCAGTTACTTCCTCCGGGGCACCAACTATGGCTACACCTTC.

The J gene is TRBJ2-7, the V gene TRBV12-3 or TRBV12-4; 9 bases are shared with TRBD1. The CDR3 consists of 15 residues. The V gene end was trimmed by 5 bases and the J gene end by 2 bases; junction bases not matched to a gene: 7. This CDR3 is CASSTGQGRPYEQYF. The DNA for the CDR3 is TGTGCCAGCAGTACCGGACAGGGGAGGCCCTACGAGCAGTACTTC.